Listed below are T cell receptor beta chains from one sample, sequenced in a study of CD8 T cells in Susac syndrome. TCRdb recomputed calls from the immunoSEQ multiplex PCR reads with MiXCR, one row per CDR3 protein. The sample lists some 100,000 distinct CDR3 sequences, around 92% seen once, with around 0.085% in the top ten. Sequenced material: CD4+ T cells from PBMCs. The receptors originated from a human donor with multiple sclerosis. Both conserved end residues are part of each CDR3.

J gene: TRBJ2-7
V gene: TRBV7-9
CDR3 protein: CASSLNQQGGYEQYF

J gene: TRBJ1-1
V gene: TRBV20-1
CDR3 protein: CSAIRGSAEAFF

J gene: TRBJ2-5
V gene: TRBV29-1
CDR3 protein: CSVEPGPQETQYF

J gene: TRBJ2-1
V gene: TRBV9
CDR3 protein: CASSVDGGASYNEQFF

J gene: TRBJ2-3
V gene: TRBV3-1
CDR3 protein: CASSLPLGGGRGDTQYF

J gene: TRBJ1-1
V gene: TRBV5-1
CDR3 protein: CASSSGQTNTEAFF

J gene: TRBJ1-2
V gene: TRBV7-9
CDR3 protein: CASSGETNYGYTF

J gene: TRBJ1-3
V gene: TRBV6-5
CDR3 protein: CASSYSNVGVTGNTIYF

J gene: TRBJ2-7
V gene: TRBV6-4
CDR3 protein: CASTSGDSTKQYF

J gene: TRBJ1-5
V gene: TRBV28
CDR3 protein: CASRAPSGAQHF

J gene: TRBJ2-1
V gene: TRBV24-1
CDR3 protein: CATSDSPRRRIRFF

J gene: TRBJ2-5
V gene: TRBV29-1
CDR3 protein: CSVRLIETQYF

J gene: TRBJ2-7
V gene: TRBV18
CDR3 protein: CASSPPGQFYEQYF

J gene: TRBJ2-3
V gene: TRBV12-5
CDR3 protein: CASGLRTTTDTQYF

J gene: TRBJ2-7
V gene: TRBV3-1
CDR3 protein: CASSQQNRDRDSYEQYF

J gene: TRBJ1-2
V gene: TRBV2
CDR3 protein: CASSEGRGQGPGGYTF

J gene: TRBJ2-1
V gene: TRBV19
CDR3 protein: CASSYDPGGSYNEQFF

J gene: TRBJ2-7
V gene: TRBV5-1
CDR3 protein: CASSLRDRRPLEQYF

J gene: TRBJ2-2
V gene: TRBV7-2
CDR3 protein: CASSFVSGELFF

J gene: TRBJ2-7
V gene: TRBV20-1
CDR3 protein: CSAGTRKGHSYEQYF

J gene: TRBJ2-3
V gene: TRBV5-1
CDR3 protein: CASSGGTVTDTQYF

J gene: TRBJ1-3
V gene: TRBV28
CDR3 protein: CASSDLSGGVGNTIYF

J gene: TRBJ2-2
V gene: TRBV10-3
CDR3 protein: CAIENTGELFF

J gene: TRBJ1-3
V gene: TRBV20-1
CDR3 protein: CSARAAAGNTIYF

J gene: TRBJ2-2
V gene: TRBV30
CDR3 protein: CAWSNPGQGWGGELFF

J gene: TRBJ2-5
V gene: TRBV20-1
CDR3 protein: CSASGGDQETQYF

J gene: TRBJ1-2
V gene: TRBV4-1
CDR3 protein: CASSPGPVSNYGYTF

J gene: TRBJ1-2
V gene: TRBV10-3
CDR3 protein: CAISDSTAPKGYTF

J gene: TRBJ2-2
V gene: TRBV12-3/TRBV12-4
CDR3 protein: CASRIRVYGELFF

J gene: TRBJ2-1
V gene: TRBV5-6
CDR3 protein: CASSFYRVGTYNEQFF

J gene: TRBJ1-6
V gene: TRBV3-1
CDR3 protein: CASSRRGGTDNSPLHF

J gene: TRBJ2-5
V gene: TRBV7-2
CDR3 protein: CASSFSCRGETQYF

J gene: TRBJ1-1
V gene: TRBV5-1
CDR3 protein: CASSQRGGLGTEAFF

J gene: TRBJ1-5
V gene: TRBV12-3/TRBV12-4
CDR3 protein: CASRPTAYSNQPQHF

J gene: TRBJ1-1
V gene: TRBV18
CDR3 protein: CASSPSANTEAFF

J gene: TRBJ2-1
V gene: TRBV7-2
CDR3 protein: CASSVGSTSYNEQFF

J gene: TRBJ2-3
V gene: TRBV6-4
CDR3 protein: CASSKEAGGADTQYF

J gene: TRBJ2-2
V gene: TRBV6-4
CDR3 protein: CASSEGLNTGELFF

J gene: TRBJ1-5
V gene: TRBV12-3/TRBV12-4
CDR3 protein: CASTSSGRQGRQPQHF

J gene: TRBJ2-6
V gene: TRBV5-1
CDR3 protein: CASSLEASGANVLTF

J gene: TRBJ2-1
V gene: TRBV5-1
CDR3 protein: CASSLSLDSGHEQFF

J gene: TRBJ2-7
V gene: TRBV6-5
CDR3 protein: CASSNERAVGEQYF

J gene: TRBJ2-7
V gene: TRBV7-2
CDR3 protein: CASSLKQGPTYEQYF

J gene: TRBJ2-3
V gene: TRBV5-4
CDR3 protein: CASSLARASRGTDTQYF

J gene: TRBJ2-7
V gene: TRBV20-1
CDR3 protein: CSAGRSGASSYEQYF

J gene: TRBJ1-2
V gene: TRBV29-1
CDR3 protein: CSVGDAQGFYGYTF

J gene: TRBJ1-1
V gene: TRBV4-1
CDR3 protein: CASSLPEGQPETEAFF

J gene: TRBJ2-1
V gene: TRBV5-1
CDR3 protein: CASSLGQGGYNEQFF